This T cell receptor (beta chain) was sequenced in a study of blood T cell repertoires in COVID-19. The overall study: The analysed material was cDNA or gDNA that came from T cells, B-cell-depleted T cells, or PBMCs.

Original analysis: The assay estimated nucleated cells by amplifying reference gene primers. Sequencing used immunoSEQ multiplex PCR; TCRdb keeps in-frame clones, though not all of them. V and J calls and clone size are those listed in that table; D and trimming were worked out from the DNA. Of tens of thousands of clones listed, around 90% were seen once; the top ten hold roughly a third. The TCR sequence derives from a man in his 70s with active COVID-19. The source material was peripheral blood.

The CDR3 sequence: CASARTGGQETQYF. The CDR3 DNA reads as TGCGCCAGCGCCCGGACCGGGGGGCAAGAGACCCAGTACTTC. The rearrangement uses TRBV5-1 and TRBJ2-5; TRBD2 matches 7 bases. Germline V gene data show CDR1 as SGHRS and CDR2 as YFSETQ. The CDR3 extends over 14 amino acids. V was pared by 7 bases and J by 2 bases, with 8 bases of the junction left unmatched. The full variable domain, rest sourced from reference TRBV5-1 and TRBJ2-5, is KAGVTQTPRYLIKTRGQQVTLSCSPISGHRSVSWYQQTPGQGLQFLFEYFSETQRNKGNFPGRFSGRQFSNSRSEMNVSTLELGDSALYLCASARTGGQETQYFGPGTRLLVL.